This TCR beta chain emerged from a study of blood T cells in healthy people across ages. Findings and caveats of the study: More naive CD4+ cells and higher diversity were found in long-lived than in aged donors. Nothing was known about donor CMV status, and this possibly confounded expanded clonotype changes.

The use of a sample-barcoded 5' primer and a J-beta primer mix characterized a second PCR of roughly 6 to 12 cycles. TCRdb reprocessed the 5' RACE reads with MiXCR, giving one entry per CDR3 protein. The sample holds around 1,600,000 distinct CDR3 sequences, 35% to 45% seen once. The CDR3 has 14 amino acids. Germline lookup yields CDR1 MNHEY and CDR2 SVGAGI. Trimming removed 8 bases at V and 5 bases at J, with 15 bases between. Of note for this clonotype: As yet, its antigen is unknown.

The chain carries TRBV6-5 and TRBJ1-4; D unclear. What was sequenced was blood. This TCR came from a woman between 18 and 29 years old in good health. CDR3: CASGLAGGNEKLFF. CDR3 coding DNA: TGTGCCAGCGGGTTGGCGGGAGGGAATGAAAAACTGTTTTTT.